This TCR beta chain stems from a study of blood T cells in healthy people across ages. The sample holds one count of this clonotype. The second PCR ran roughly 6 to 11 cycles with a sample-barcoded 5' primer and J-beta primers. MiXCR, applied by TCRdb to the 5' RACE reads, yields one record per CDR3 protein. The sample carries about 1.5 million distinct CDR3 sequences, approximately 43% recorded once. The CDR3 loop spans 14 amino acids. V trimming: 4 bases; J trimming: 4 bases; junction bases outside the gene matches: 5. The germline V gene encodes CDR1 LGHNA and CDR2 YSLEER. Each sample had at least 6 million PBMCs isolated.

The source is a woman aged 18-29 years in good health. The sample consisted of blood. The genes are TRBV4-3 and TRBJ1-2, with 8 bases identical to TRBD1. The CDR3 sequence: CASSLWTGPYGYTF. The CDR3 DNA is TGCGCCAGCAGCCTCTGGACAGGGCCCTATGGCTACACCTTC.